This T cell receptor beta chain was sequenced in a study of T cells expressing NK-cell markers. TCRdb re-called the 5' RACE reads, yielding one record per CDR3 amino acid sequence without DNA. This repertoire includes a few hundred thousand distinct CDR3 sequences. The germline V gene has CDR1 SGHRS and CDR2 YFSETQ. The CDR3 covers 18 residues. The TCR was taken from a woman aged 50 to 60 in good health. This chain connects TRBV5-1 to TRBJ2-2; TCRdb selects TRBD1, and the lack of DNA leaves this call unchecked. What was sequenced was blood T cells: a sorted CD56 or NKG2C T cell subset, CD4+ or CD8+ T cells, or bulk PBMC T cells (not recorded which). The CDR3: CASSLVGQGSSNTGELFF.